These 12 T cell receptor beta chains were sequenced from one sample in a study of T cells in Graves' hyperthyroidism and ophthalmopathy. What was amplified from RNA transcripts were TCR beta CDR3 regions. TCR CDR3 underwent first-round RT-PCR with the HTBI primer set. MiXCR was run by TCRdb on the multiplex PCR reads, yielding one entry per CDR3 protein. This sample has 450,000 to 600,000 distinct CDR3 sequences; around 15% occur once, and the top ten carry approximately 15%. The specimen was blood. These receptors all stem from a woman aged 40-49 years with Graves' hyperthyroidism.

This clonotype was counted only a few times. The J gene is TRBJ2-2, the V gene TRBV9; 7 bases are shared with TRBD2. V trimming: 0 bases; J trimming: 7 bases; junction bases outside the gene matches: 6. From germline, CDR1 is SGDLS and CDR2 YYNGEE. This CDR3 comprises 15 residues. CDR3 loop: CASSVGGRANGELFF. CDR3 coding DNA: TGTGCCAGCAGCGTAGGTGGGAGGGCCAACGGGGAGCTGTTTTTT.

This clonotype was counted a few times. This may be a read error, as it is one base from a much larger clone. V gene TRBV2 combines with J gene TRBJ1-2; D possibly corresponds to TRBD1 (5 bases). CDR1 is SNHLY, CDR2 FYNNEI, per germline. Trimming removed 3 bases at V and 6 bases at J, with 14 bases between. This CDR3 spans 14 amino acids. CDR3 protein: CASSDTRGIDGYTF. CDR3 DNA sequence: TGTGCCAGCAGTGATACAAGGGGCATAGATGGCTACACCTTC.

This clonotype has a single count. J is TRBJ2-5 and V is TRBV5-1; 9 bases match TRBD1. J lost 2 bases, V lost 6 bases, and 8 bases had no gene match. Germline CDR1 SGHRS, CDR2 YFSETQ. The CDR3 runs to 15 residues. CDR3 DNA sequence: TGCGCCAGCAACTTAGGACAGGGGCGGCAAGAGACCCAGTACTTC. As protein: CASNLGQGRQETQYF.

This clonotype was observed many times. The genes are TRBV6-1 and TRBJ2-2, with D unclear. CDR1 and CDR2 from the germline V gene are MNHNS and SASEGT. CDR3 size: 15 residues. Trimming shortened V by 3 bases and J by 0 bases, and 8 bases separated the two germline ends. The CDR3 coding sequence is TGTGCCAGCAGTGACGAACGGACGAACACCGGGGAGCTGTTTTTT. This encodes CASSDERTNTGELFF.

There are many counts of this clonotype. The V call is TRBV5-1, the J call TRBJ2-3; no firm D call. Trimming cost V 0 bases and J 6 bases, with 14 bases left between them. The CDR3 has 15 amino acids. CDR1 is SGHRS and CDR2 is YFSETQ in the germline V gene. The CDR3 is CASSLDSRTVDTQYF. Written as DNA, the CDR3 is TGCGCCAGCAGCTTGGACTCCCGAACCGTCGATACGCAGTATTTT.

This clonotype was recorded many times. V gene TRBV28 combines with J gene TRBJ1-2, with a tentative D call TRBD1 (5 bases). The germline gives CDR1 MDHEN, CDR2 SYDVKM. The V and J ends lost 3 bases and 2 bases respectively, with 7 bases between them. The CDR3 has 13 amino acids. The CDR3 spells CASSLGGNYGYTF. The CDR3 DNA reads as TGTGCCAGCAGTTTGGGGGGAAACTATGGCTACACCTTC.

This clonotype was seen many times. V is TRBV11-3 and J is TRBJ2-5; 7 bases are a match to TRBD2. The CDR3 loop spans 13 amino acids. V lost 5 bases and J lost 5; bases outside the gene matches: 5. Germline assignment: CDR1 SGHNT and CDR2 YENEEA. The CDR3, as DNA: TGTGCCAGCAGCCAGATCGGGGGGGAGACCCAGTACTTC. It is translated as CASSQIGGETQYF.

This clonotype was detected many times. The chain recombines TRBV3-1 with TRBJ2-5; D not resolved. V was trimmed by 6 bases and J by 5 bases, leaving 16 bases between them. Germline CDR1 reads LGHDT; CDR2 reads YNNKEL (reference sequence). The CDR3 has 14 residues. The CDR3 DNA reads as TGTGCCAGCAGTGCAGACCCCGCGGCGGAGACCCAGTACTTC. Residues: CASSADPAAETQYF.

This clonotype was observed at least ten times. The chain employs TRBV11-1 and TRBJ1-5; 7 nucleotides align to TRBD1. Germline V lookup: CDR1 SGHAT, CDR2 FQDESV (reference sequence). The CDR3 is made up of 14 amino acids. Trimming at V came to 4 bases and at J to 2 bases, leaving 2 bases not matched to a gene. CDR3 sequence reads: CASSSGGGNQPQHF. The CDR3 DNA sequence: TGTGCCAGCAGCTCAGGGGGAGGCAATCAGCCCCAGCATTTT.

This clonotype was found many times. The V gene is TRBV20-1, the J gene TRBJ2-3, with a weak D call TRBD2 (6 bases). The germline V gene encodes CDR1 DFQATT and CDR2 SNEGSKA (reference sequence). Trimming left V 6 bases short and J 3 bases short, with 19 bases between. The CDR3 is 15 residues long. The CDR3 is CSAPDGGKVTDTQYF. Written as DNA, the CDR3 is TGCAGTGCGCCCGACGGCGGGAAGGTTACAGATACGCAGTATTTT.

This clonotype came up many times. This rearrangement joins TRBV6-5 to TRBJ1-2; D unclear. Germline lookup yields CDR1 MNHEY and CDR2 SVGAGI. Trimming removed 2 bases at V and 2 bases at J, with 6 bases between. This CDR3 is built from 13 residues. CDR3 DNA sequence: TGTGCCAGCAGTTACGAACGGAACTATGGCTACACCTTC. Residues: CASSYERNYGYTF.

The chain couples TRBV10-3 to TRBJ2-3; TRBD2 aligns across 11 bases. V was pared by 7 bases and J by 4 bases, with 4 bases of the junction left unmatched. The CDR3 extends over 14 amino acids. Germline CDR1 ENHRY, CDR2 SYGVKD. Here the CDR3 reads CAITTSGSADTQYF. The DNA of the CDR3 is TGTGCCATCACTACTAGCGGGAGTGCAGATACGCAGTATTTT.